This TCR beta chain derives from a study of cytomegalovirus exposure and HLA in healthy donors. Study context: Clustering assigned over 70% of the roughly 380 genotyped donors to the Caucasian-associated ancestry cluster.

Both 60 Vbeta primers and 13 Jbeta primers went into the PCR. Profiling relied on immunoSEQ multiplex PCR, and the TCRdb table lists in-frame clones only, not all of them. The sample consists of around 69,000 clones, roughly two thirds of them appearing once. Study outcomes and limitations: As a later analysis revealed, the rate of TCR association differed by HLA locus, with DRB1 most and HLA-C fewest. Sequencing likely caused a cluster of highly shared sequence variants. TCR beta chains associated with HLA were, in a later analysis, more clonally expanded than equally common others.

The germline V gene encodes CDR1 MNHEY and CDR2 SMNVEV (reference sequence). V lost 1 base, J lost 0 bases, and 14 bases lay in between. This CDR3 comprises 17 residues. About this clone: Antigen: not known.

The sequenced sample was PBMCs. The chain combines TRBV27 with TRBJ2-3; D is undetermined. The source of this sequence is a man aged 35 to 55 in good health and CMV-seropositive. The CDR3 coding sequence is TGTGCCAGCAGTTTATTCGGTGATCTCGGGAGCACAGATACGCAGTATTTT. Its protein is CASSLFGDLGSTDTQYF.